Detailed here is one T cell receptor beta chain. CDR1 and CDR2 (germline): SGHRS, YFSETQ. V shed 4 bases and J shed 8 bases, with 15 bases lying between them. The CDR3 is made up of 14 amino acids. This sample stems from a study of blood T cell repertoires in COVID-19. Across the study: From T cells, B-cell-depleted T cells, or PBMCs came the material, which was cDNA or gDNA.

Authors' methods: It was from reference gene primer amplification that nucleated cell counts were estimated. The table came from immunoSEQ multiplex PCR; TCRdb's copy has only in-frame clones and leaves some out. V and J calls plus clone size are reproduced from that table; the DNA served to infer D and trimming. The data contain roughly 41,000 clones, approximately 83% of them singletons. The sequenced sample was peripheral blood. The sequence was obtained from a human donor in a cohort sampled during active COVID-19. The donor label of this sample is uncertain. This chain links TRBV5-1 with TRBJ1-4, with a weak D call TRBD1 (6 bases). CDR3 sequence: CASSRTAQGEKLFF. Here the CDR3 DNA reads TGCGCCAGCAGCCGGACAGCCCAGGGGGAAAAACTGTTTTTT.